A single TCR beta chain is shown here with its context. Antigen unknown. The data belong to a study of cytomegalovirus exposure and HLA in healthy donors. Study results and limitations: Later analysis demonstrated an association between a missense DCLRE1C variant and TCR beta V- and J-gene trimming.

PCR employed 60 Vbeta and 13 Jbeta primers. Sequencing used immunoSEQ multiplex PCR; TCRdb keeps in-frame clones, though not all of them. The table has roughly 190,000 clones, roughly 80% seen once. The sequence was obtained from a man in his fifties or sixties in good health and CMV-seronegative. Sequencing input: PBMCs.

CDR3 region: CASRWTSGVQETQYF. The CDR3, as DNA: TGTGCCAGCAGATGGACTAGCGGGGTACAAGAGACCCAGTACTTC. This chain uses TRBV2 with TRBJ2-5; 12 bases are a match to TRBD2. The CDR3 has 15 amino acids. J lost 2 bases, V lost 6 bases, and 4 bases had no gene match. CDR1 SNHLY and CDR2 FYNNEI come from the germline V gene.